The 2 T cell receptor beta chains below were found in one sample sequenced in a study of blood T cell repertoires in COVID-19. Using immunoSEQ multiplex PCR, the repertoire was profiled, and TCRdb retains in-frame clones only, with some absent. The repertoire includes hundreds of thousands of clones, roughly 89% of them detected once, and around 3.3% sits in the top ten. Material: peripheral blood. These TCRs come from a young woman who had recovered from COVID-19.

The CDR3 region is CASGTGIGAGELFF. The CDR3 DNA is TGCGCCAGCGGAACAGGGATCGGGGCCGGGGAGCTGTTTTTT. This chain links TRBV5-1 with TRBJ2-2; possible D gene TRBD1, 6 bases. The CDR3 runs to 14 residues. The germline gives CDR1 SGHRS, CDR2 YFSETQ. The ends were cut back, 7 bases at V and 6 bases at J, with 16 bases in the middle.

J is TRBJ1-1 and V is TRBV10-2; D remains ambiguous. There are 15 residues in the CDR3. Trimming took 10 bases from V and 2 from J, leaving 20 bases between them. Germline loops: CDR1 WSHSY, CDR2 SAAADI. The CDR3 loop is CATQTFTAPNTEAFF. The CDR3 DNA sequence: TGCGCCACCCAAACCTTTACAGCTCCCAACACTGAAGCTTTCTTT.